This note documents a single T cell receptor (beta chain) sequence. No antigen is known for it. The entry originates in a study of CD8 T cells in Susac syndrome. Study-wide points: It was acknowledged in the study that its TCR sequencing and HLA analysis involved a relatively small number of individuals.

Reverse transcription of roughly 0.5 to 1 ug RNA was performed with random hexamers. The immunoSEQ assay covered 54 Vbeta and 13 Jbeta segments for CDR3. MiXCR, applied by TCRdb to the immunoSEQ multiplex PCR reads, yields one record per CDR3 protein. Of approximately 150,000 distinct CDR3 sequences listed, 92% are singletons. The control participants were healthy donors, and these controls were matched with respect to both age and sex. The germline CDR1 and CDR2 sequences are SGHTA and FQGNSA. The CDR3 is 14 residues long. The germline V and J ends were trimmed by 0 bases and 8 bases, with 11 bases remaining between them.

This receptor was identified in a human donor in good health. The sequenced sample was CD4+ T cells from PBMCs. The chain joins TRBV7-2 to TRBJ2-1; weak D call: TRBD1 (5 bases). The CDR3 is CASSLAQVGHEQFF. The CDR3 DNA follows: TGTGCCAGCAGCTTAGCGCAGGTGGGGCATGAGCAGTTCTTC.